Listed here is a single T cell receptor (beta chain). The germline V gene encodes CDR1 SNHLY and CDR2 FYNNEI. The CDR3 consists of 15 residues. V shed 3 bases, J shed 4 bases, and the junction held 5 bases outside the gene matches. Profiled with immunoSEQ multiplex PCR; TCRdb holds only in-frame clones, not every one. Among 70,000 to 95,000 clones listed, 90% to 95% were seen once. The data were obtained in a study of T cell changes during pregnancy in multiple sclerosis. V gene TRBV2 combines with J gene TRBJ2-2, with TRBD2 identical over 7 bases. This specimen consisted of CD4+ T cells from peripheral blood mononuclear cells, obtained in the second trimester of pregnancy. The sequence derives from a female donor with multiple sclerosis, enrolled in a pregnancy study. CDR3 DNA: TGTGCCAGCAGTGATTTGGGGGGGATCACCGGGGAGCTGTTTTTT. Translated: CASSDLGGITGELFF.